The 24 T cell receptor beta chains below come from one sample, sequenced in a study of radiation and T cells in renal cell carcinoma. As to time point: baseline pretreatment blood. Treatment here: 15 Gy SBRT to primary tumor, nephrectomy 4 weeks later. Repertoires were generated with immunoSEQ multiplex PCR, while TCRdb's copy carries only in-frame clones and drops some. Of about 59,000 clones in the sample, approximately 80% are singletons; the top ten hold 7.3%. The sequences come from blood, collected from a patient whose treatment included radiotherapy and nephrectomy. The origin of the receptors is a man between 60 and 75 years old with renal cell carcinoma.

The chain couples TRBV5-1 to TRBJ2-3; 7 bases line up with TRBD1. With V trimmed by 2 bases and J by 2 bases, 5 bases remained unmatched. Germline V gene sequence: CDR1 SGHRS, CDR2 YFSETQ. This CDR3 has 15 residues. CDR3: CASSFTGQHTDTQYF. CDR3 sequence (DNA): TGCGCCAGCAGCTTCACGGGACAGCACACAGATACGCAGTATTTT.

This chain joins TRBV19 and TRBJ2-5; 11 bases agree with TRBD2. With V trimmed by 9 bases and J by 3 bases, 6 bases remained unmatched. There are 14 residues in the CDR3. Per the germline V gene, CDR1 is LNHDA and CDR2 is SQIVND (reference sequence). The CDR3: CARYPGLAEETQYF. The DNA of the CDR3 is TGTGCCAGATATCCGGGACTAGCGGAAGAGACCCAGTACTTC. The whole variable domain, remainder taken from reference TRBV19 and TRBJ2-5, is DGGITQSPKYLFRKEGQNVTLSCEQNLNHDAMYWYRQDPGQGLRLIYYSQIVNDFQKGDIAEGYSVSREKKESFPLTVTSAQKNPTAFYLCARYPGLAEETQYFGPGTRLLVL.

V usage is TRBV7-2 and J usage is TRBJ1-1, with D perhaps matching TRBD1 (5 bases). The CDR3 is 16 amino acids. Germline-derived CDR1 and CDR2 are SGHTA and FQGNSA. Between the trimmed V and J ends, which lost 5 bases and 2 bases, there was a span of 18 bases. This CDR3 is CASSRTPQGANTEAFF. CDR3 nucleotide sequence: TGTGCCAGCAGCCGAACCCCGCAAGGGGCTAACACTGAAGCTTTCTTT.

This clone was counted a single time. V is TRBV5-6 and J is TRBJ1-4, with D perhaps TRBD1 (5 bases). V lost 4 bases and J lost 8, with 18 bases in between. CDR3 length equals 15 residues. Germline loops: CDR1 SGHDT, CDR2 YYEEEE. The CDR3 spells CASSPGGGVGEKLFF. The DNA for the CDR3 is TGTGCCAGCAGCCCCGGCGGGGGGGTCGGGGAAAAACTGTTTTTT. The full variable domain, its missing parts supplied by reference TRBV5-6 and TRBJ1-4, is DAGVTQSPTHLIKTRGQQVTLRCSPKSGHDTVSWYQQALGQGPQFIFQYYEEEERQRGNFPDRFSGHQFPNYSSELNVNALLLGDSALYLCASSPGGGVGEKLFFGSGTQLSVL.

The chain uses TRBV5-6 and TRBJ2-7; a weak D match, TRBD1 (6 bases). Germline assignment: CDR1 SGHDT and CDR2 YYEEEE. Trimming pared 5 bases from V and 5 bases from J, leaving 23 bases between. The CDR3 loop spans 16 amino acids. The CDR3 coding sequence is TGTGCCAGCAGGTTTCCGAAATCTGACAGGAGGAACGAGCAGTACTTC. Its protein is CASRFPKSDRRNEQYF.

CDR3 amino acids: CASSLLGEEAFF. CDR3 sequence (DNA): TGTGCCAGCAGCTTATTGGGGGAGGAGGCTTTCTTT. This chain joins TRBV11-2 and TRBJ1-1; possibly TRBD1 for D (5 bases). The V end lost 2 bases, the J end lost 11 bases, and 12 bases lay between the germline ends. Germline V CDR1 and CDR2: SGHAT, FQNNGV. The CDR3 covers 12 residues.

The chain has TRBV18 and TRBJ1-5; D is uncertain. CDR1 and CDR2 (germline): KGHSH, LQKENI. The CDR3 is made up of 15 amino acids. V was clipped by 8 bases and J by 3 bases, with 17 bases between them. The CDR3 DNA sequence: TGTGCCAGCACCCAGTTCTCGGGATCCAATCAGCCCCAGCATTTT. As protein: CASTQFSGSNQPQHF. Based on the CDR3 plus reference TRBV18 and TRBJ1-5, the full variable domain is NAGVMQNPRHLVRRRGQEARLRCSPMKGHSHVYWYRQLPEEGLKFMVYLQKENIIDESGMPKERFSAEFPKEGPSILRIQQVVRGDSAAYFCASTQFSGSNQPQHFGDGTRLSIL.

This clone was counted between two and nine times. In the same sample, other DNA sequences code for this CDR3. The rearrangement links TRBV13 to TRBJ1-2; the D gene is possibly TRBD1 (6 bases). The V gene's germline CDR1 is PRHDT and CDR2 FYEKMQ (reference sequence). The CDR3 has 14 amino acids. The V gene lost 5 bases and the J gene lost 3 bases, with 13 bases spanning the gap. Here the CDR3 DNA reads TGTGCCAGCAGCCCGGACAGTCACGACTATGGCTACACCTTC. Translating it yields CASSPDSHDYGYTF.

CDR3 sequence reads: CATSREGAGKAYNEQFF. In DNA form, the CDR3 reads TGTGCCACCAGCAGGGAAGGTGCGGGGAAGGCCTACAATGAGCAGTTCTTC. The rearrangement links TRBV15 to TRBJ2-1; maybe TRBD2 (6 bases). Per the germline V gene, CDR1 is LNHNV and CDR2 is YYDKDF (reference sequence). The CDR3 is 17 amino acids. V lost 3 bases, J lost 2 bases, and 17 bases lay in between.

The chain carries TRBV7-2 and TRBJ2-6; TRBD1 matches at 8 bases. Trimming removed 1 base from V and 2 bases from J; junction bases left unmatched: 1. Germline CDR1 reads SGHTA; CDR2 reads FQGNSA. This CDR3 contains 16 residues. CDR3 region: CASSLETGAGANVLTF. The CDR3 DNA is TGTGCCAGCAGCTTAGAGACAGGGGCTGGGGCCAACGTCCTGACTTTC. Based on the CDR3 plus reference TRBV7-2 and TRBJ2-6, the full variable domain is GAGVSQSPSNKVTEKGKDVELRCDPISGHTALYWYRQSLGQGLEFLIYFQGNSAPDKSGLPSDRFSAERTGGSVSTLTIQRTQQEDSAVYLCASSLETGAGANVLTFGAGSRLTVL.

The chain employs TRBV18 and TRBJ2-5, with D possibly matching TRBD1 (5 bases). The CDR3 extends over 17 amino acids. Germline assignment: CDR1 KGHSH and CDR2 LQKENI. Trimming took 2 bases from V and 4 from J, leaving 20 bases between them. In DNA form, the CDR3 reads TGTGCCAGCTCACCAGGGGCAGGGAACTACTGGGGAGAGACCCAGTACTTC. This sequence encodes CASSPGAGNYWGETQYF. The full variable domain, its missing parts supplied by reference TRBV18 and TRBJ2-5, is NAGVMQNPRHLVRRRGQEARLRCSPMKGHSHVYWYRQLPEEGLKFMVYLQKENIIDESGMPKERFSAEFPKEGPSILRIQQVVRGDSAAYFCASSPGAGNYWGETQYFGPGTRLLVL.

The rearrangement uses TRBV2 and TRBJ2-1; 12 nucleotides line up with TRBD2. The germline CDR1 and CDR2 sequences are SNHLY and FYNNEI. The CDR3 has 13 amino acids. V gave up 3 bases and J gave up 13 bases; unmatched junction bases: 4. The CDR3 DNA sequence: TGTGCCAGCAGTGATGGGACTAGCGGGCCACAGTTCTTC. Amino acid sequence: CASSDGTSGPQFF.

In nucleotides, the CDR3 is TGCGCCAGCAGCCAAGAGGACAGACCTAATGAAAAACTGTTTTTT. As protein: CASSQEDRPNEKLFF. The J gene is TRBJ1-4, the V gene TRBV4-1, with D perhaps TRBD1 (6 bases). The CDR3 consists of 15 residues. V lost 0 bases and J lost 3, with 8 bases in between. Germline values: CDR1 MGHRA, CDR2 YSYEKL.

This clone was seen a handful of times. The chain employs TRBV4-3 and TRBJ1-4; D is unresolved. Germline V lookup: CDR1 LGHNA, CDR2 YSLEER. V was trimmed by 1 base and J by 2 bases, leaving 11 bases between them. The CDR3 sequence is 16 residues long. In DNA form, the CDR3 reads TGCGCCAGCAGCCAAGGTGACGGACCCACTAATGAAAAACTGTTTTTT. Its translation is CASSQGDGPTNEKLFF.

In its sample, this clone was seen once. V usage is TRBV2 and J usage is TRBJ2-7; 9 bases agree with TRBD1. Germline CDR1 and CDR2: SNHLY and FYNNEI. J gave up 7 bases and V 2 bases, and 6 bases lay outside the gene matches. The CDR3 spans 14 residues. Here the CDR3 reads CASSELQGAREQYF. Written as DNA, the CDR3 is TGTGCCAGCAGTGAATTACAGGGGGCGAGGGAGCAGTACTTC.

This chain links TRBV2 with TRBJ2-3; TRBD2 agrees at 8 bases. From germline, CDR1 is SNHLY and CDR2 FYNNEI. CDR3 length equals 15 residues. Germline trimming cut 4 bases from V and 4 bases from J; bases unmatched to any gene: 7. DNA of the CDR3: TGTGCCAGCAGTGCGGGCGGGGGGTTATCAGATACGCAGTATTTT. It encodes CASSAGGGLSDTQYF.

The chain links TRBV7-9 to TRBJ2-1; D is possibly TRBD2 (5 bases). This CDR3 region has 15 residues. From germline, CDR1 is SEHNR and CDR2 FQNEAQ (reference sequence). Trimming removed 6 bases from V and 0 bases from J, with 12 bases in between. CDR3 sequence (DNA): TGTGCCAGCAGTCTAGAGGGCAGCTCCTACAATGAGCAGTTCTTC. Translation gives CASSLEGSSYNEQFF.

J is TRBJ2-3 and V is TRBV5-1; D is uncertain. The CDR3 is 13 residues long. Per the germline V gene, CDR1 is SGHRS and CDR2 is YFSETQ. Trimming cost V 2 bases and J 0 bases, with 4 bases left between them. CDR3 sequence reads: CASSLTSTDTQYF. The DNA for the CDR3 is TGCGCCAGCAGCTTAACAAGCACAGATACGCAGTATTTT.

In its sample, this clone was seen once. V and J are TRBV27 and TRBJ1-4; D is undetermined. V lost 1 base to trimming and J lost 4 bases, with 7 bases between them. Per the germline V gene, CDR1 is MNHEY and CDR2 is SMNVEV (reference sequence). The CDR3 length is 14 residues. The CDR3 loop is CASSLFSGNEKLFF. DNA for the CDR3: TGTGCCAGCAGTTTATTCTCCGGTAATGAAAAACTGTTTTTT. The whole variable domain, filled in from reference TRBV27 and TRBJ1-4, reads EAQVTQNPRYLITVTGKKLTVTCSQNMNHEYMSWYRQDPGLGLRQIYYSMNVEVTDKGDVPEGYKVSRKEKRNFPLILESPSPNQTSLYFCASSLFSGNEKLFFGSGTQLSVL.

V gene TRBV6-6 combines with J gene TRBJ1-2; 9 positions match TRBD1. The CDR3 spans 15 residues. V shed 5 bases, J shed 3 bases, and the junction held 7 bases outside the gene matches. CDR1 is MNHNY, CDR2 SVGAGI, per germline (reference sequence). The DNA of the CDR3 is TGTGCCAGCAGTACCCGGACAGGGGAGGACTATGGCTACACCTTC. It codes for CASSTRTGEDYGYTF.

V and J are TRBV6-1 and TRBJ2-3; no clear D gene. Trimming took off 0 bases at V and 4 bases at J, with 5 bases between the two ends. CDR1 MNHNS and CDR2 SASEGT come from the germline V gene. There are 13 residues in the CDR3. The CDR3 DNA follows: TGTGCCAGCAGTGAAGCGCTCGCAGATACGCAGTATTTT. Protein product: CASSEALADTQYF.

The chain carries TRBV29-1 and TRBJ2-7; 7 positions match TRBD1. CDR3 size: 14 residues. Germline CDR1 reads SQVTM; CDR2 reads ANQGSEA. Trimming removed 2 bases from V and 1 base from J; junction bases left unmatched: 5. CDR3 DNA sequence: TGCAGCGTTGAAAAGACAGGGAATTCCTACGAGCAGTACTTC. Translated, it gives CSVEKTGNSYEQYF.

This chain uses TRBV7-2 with TRBJ2-1, with 7 nucleotides matching TRBD1. Germline assignment: CDR1 SGHTA and CDR2 FQGNSA. The CDR3 runs to 15 residues. Unmatched junction bases numbered 4, after V lost 5 bases and J lost 0 bases. CDR3 bases: TGTGCCAGCAGCGGGGGACAGAGCTCCTACAATGAGCAGTTCTTC. This sequence encodes CASSGGQSSYNEQFF.

V gene TRBV5-1 combines with J gene TRBJ1-1, with 7 bases aligning to TRBD1. The CDR3 consists of 15 residues. After removal of 0 bases from V and 4 bases from J, the junction contained 6 bases not matched to a gene. Germline V gene data show CDR1 as SGHRS and CDR2 as YFSETQ. In DNA, the CDR3 is TGCGCCAGCAGCTTGGCGACAGGGATCGCCACTGAAGCTTTCTTT. Protein: CASSLATGIATEAFF.